These 10 T cell receptor beta chains came from one sample sequenced in a study of T cells after yellow fever vaccination (dated by TCRdb to about 2019). Libraries were built with 5' RACE. Sequencer: Illumina NovaSeq 6000. Using fastp at Q25 and MiXCR, TCRdb reprocessed the public reads and kept productive beta chains. Every distinct CDR3 protein forms one entry, paired with its most common genes and DNA. This sample lists under 200,000 distinct CDR3 sequences; around 10% were detected once. The ten most abundant clones make up 36% of the sample. This specimen's treatment or condition label, per the study, means: live attenuated yellow fever vaccine strain. The sequenced sample was CD8+ T cells sorted from PBMCs, obtained 15 days after the yellow fever booster vaccination. These receptor sequences come from a man aged 18-30 years who received the YFV17D yellow fever vaccine.

The table lists this clonotype with many counts. The chain recombines TRBV5-1 with TRBJ2-2; D ambiguous. V was pared by 2 bases and J by 2 bases, with 1 base between. CDR3 length: 12 residues. Germline loops: CDR1 SGHRS, CDR2 YFSETQ. The DNA for the CDR3 is TGCGCCAGCAGCTTTAACACCGGGGAGCTGTTTTTT. This gives the protein CASSFNTGELFF.

Sample share makes this clonotype medium-sized. The chain links TRBV6-5 to TRBJ2-5; TRBD2 matches 15 bases. The ends lost 0 bases at V and 4 bases at J; junction bases unmatched: 0. The CDR3 is 16 amino acids. The germline CDR1 and CDR2 sequences are MNHEY and SVGAGI. For the CDR3, the DNA is TGTGCCAGCAGTTACTCGGGACTAGCGGGGGGAGAGACCCAGTACTTC. Translation gives CASSYSGLAGGETQYF.

The table lists this clonotype with a few counts. CDR3 amino acids: CSVLEGYEQYV. The CDR3 nucleotides are TGCAGCGTCCTCGAGGGTTACGAGCAGTACGTC. The chain uses TRBV29-1 and TRBJ2-7, with D maybe TRBD2 (5 bases). V lost 6 bases, J lost 4 bases, and 10 bases lay in between. The CDR3 contains 11 residues. Germline lookup yields CDR1 SQVTM and CDR2 ANQGSEA.

This clonotype occurred many times. V is TRBV4-2 and J is TRBJ2-3, with 9 bases lining up with TRBD2. The ends lost 0 bases at V and 2 bases at J; junction bases unmatched: 18. CDR1 and CDR2 (germline): LGHNA, YNFKEQ. There are 21 residues in the CDR3. The DNA of the CDR3 is TGTGCCAGCAGCCAAGATTTCGAGCGGGGGGCTTTTCCGGTGAACACAGATACGCAGTATTTT. Translation: CASSQDFERGAFPVNTDTQYF.

The chain has TRBV5-6 and TRBJ2-4, with D possibly matching TRBD1 (5 bases). The CDR3 spans 13 residues. V was clipped by 4 bases and J by 10 bases, with 15 bases between them. The germline V gene has CDR1 SGHDT and CDR2 YYEEEE. The CDR3 nucleotides are TGTGCCAGCAGCGTGGTCAGGGAAGAGATTCAGTACTTC. This sequence encodes CASSVVREEIQYF.

This clonotype showed up many times. CDR3 DNA sequence: TGTGCCAGCAGCTTAGCGCAAGGACTAGGATTCGCAGATACGCAGTATTTT. This sequence encodes CASSLAQGLGFADTQYF. V is TRBV7-8 and J is TRBJ2-3; 7 positions match TRBD2. There are 17 residues in the CDR3. Trimming cost V 0 bases and J 4 bases; bases outside gene matches: 10. The germline gives CDR1 SGHVS, CDR2 FQNEAQ.

V gene TRBV15 combines with J gene TRBJ2-5; possibly TRBD1 or TRBD2 for D (5 bases each). The CDR3 is 15 residues long. Germline values: CDR1 LNHNV, CDR2 YYDKDF (reference sequence). Deletions cut 5 bases from V and 5 bases from J, with 18 bases between. In DNA, the CDR3 is TGTGCCACCAGCTCACCAGGGTGGTCGGGGGAGACCCAGTACTTC. Protein sequence: CATSSPGWSGETQYF.

This clonotype was counted ten times or more. The rearrangement links TRBV4-2 to TRBJ1-6, with 8 bases aligning to TRBD1. Germline loops: CDR1 LGHNA, CDR2 YNFKEQ. The CDR3 extends over 17 amino acids. J gave up 8 bases and V 0 bases, and 9 bases lay outside the gene matches. The CDR3 reads CASSQERQGTMDSPLHF. The CDR3 DNA reads TGTGCCAGCAGCCAAGAGAGACAGGGGACCATGGATTCACCCCTCCACTTT.

V and J are TRBV3-1 and TRBJ2-5; unclear D gene. In germline, CDR1 is LGHDT, CDR2 YNNKEL (reference sequence). This CDR3 has 14 amino acids. Deletions cut 1 base from V and 5 bases from J, with 11 bases between. The CDR3, as DNA: TGTGCCAGCAGCCAAGGTTCTAACCGGGAGACCCAGTACTTC. Its protein is CASSQGSNRETQYF.

The gene calls are TRBV20-1 and TRBJ2-7; D call uncertain. V lost 3 bases to trimming and J lost 4 bases, with 10 bases between them. This CDR3 is 12 amino acids long. Germline CDR1 reads DFQATT; CDR2 reads SNEGSKA (reference sequence). Written as DNA, the CDR3 is TGCAGTGCTAGGGGCATAACTTACGAGCAGTACTTC. Translation gives CSARGITYEQYF.